Below are 7 T cell receptor beta chains sequenced from a single sample in a study of cytomegalovirus exposure and HLA in healthy donors. Both 60 Vbeta primers and 13 Jbeta primers went into the PCR. Clones were sequenced by immunoSEQ multiplex PCR, and TCRdb holds only the in-frame ones, with some missing. The repertoire includes around 150,000 clones, 79% of them detected once, and 6.5% sits in the top ten. The material sequenced was PBMCs. These TCRs come from a man in his forties in good health and CMV-seropositive.

With respect to this clone: Other DNA sequences in this sample translate to the same CDR3. The chain recombines TRBV6-1 with TRBJ1-4, with 10 nucleotides matching TRBD1. The CDR3 has 14 residues. Trimming took 1 base from V and 7 from J; bases not matched to a gene: 0. Germline V lookup: CDR1 MNHNS, CDR2 SASEGT. The CDR3 nucleotides read TGTGCCAGCAGTGAAGGACAGGGGGCTGAAAAACTGTTTTTT. Protein sequence: CASSEGQGAEKLFF.

In DNA form, the CDR3 reads TGTGCCACCAGCAGAGATGGTTTAAGCTCCTGGGGCTACACCTTC. It encodes CATSRDGLSSWGYTF. V is TRBV15 and J is TRBJ1-2; D gene uncertain. Trimming took 0 bases from V and 8 from J, leaving 16 bases between them. The CDR3 has 15 amino acids. Germline V lookup: CDR1 LNHNV, CDR2 YYDKDF (reference sequence). Full variable domain (rest looked up from reference TRBV15 and TRBJ1-2): DAMVIQNPRYQVTQFGKPVTLSCSQTLNHNVMYWYQQKSSQAPKLLFHYYDKDFNNEADTPDNFQSRRPNTSFCFLDIRSPGLGDTAMYLCATSRDGLSSWGYTFGSGTRLTVV.

This sequence joins TRBV27 and TRBJ1-1; D possibly corresponds to TRBD1 (5 bases). Germline CDR1 reads MNHEY; CDR2 reads SMNVEV (reference sequence). The V end lost 7 bases, the J end lost 5 bases, and 17 bases lay between the germline ends. This CDR3 contains 14 residues. CDR3 in amino acids: CASNSWTGGTEAFF. DNA of the CDR3: TGTGCCAGCAACTCCTGGACTGGGGGGACTGAAGCTTTCTTT.

Comments on this clone: The junction shows a germline mismatch at one end, possibly a read error. This chain joins TRBV28 and TRBJ1-3, with 7 positions matching TRBD1. Germline CDR1 MDHEN, CDR2 SYDVKM. The CDR3 has 16 residues. CDR3 amino acids: CASSWDSFYSENTIYF. The CDR3 DNA sequence: TGTGCCAGCAGTTGGGACAGCTTTTACTCTGAAAACACCATATATTTT. The full variable domain, rest sourced from reference TRBV28 and TRBJ1-3, is DVKVTQSSRYLVKRTGEKVFLECVQDMDHENMFWYRQDPGLGLRLIYFSYDVKMKEKGDIPEGYSVSREKKERFSLILESASTNQTSMYLCASSWDSFYSENTIYFGEGSWLTVV.

This chain joins TRBV6-5 and TRBJ2-2; 9 bases agree with TRBD1. Losses at the gene ends were 2 bases for V and 6 bases for J; bases not matched to a gene: 7. Germline V lookup: CDR1 MNHEY, CDR2 SVGAGI. CDR3 length: 16 residues. The CDR3 coding sequence is TGTGCCAGCAGTTACACAGGGACAGGGAAGGCCGGGGAGCTGTTTTTT. This encodes CASSYTGTGKAGELFF.

The chain carries TRBV4-1 and TRBJ2-7; no clear D. CDR1 and CDR2 from the germline V gene are MGHRA and YSYEKL. The CDR3 contains 14 residues. The CDR3 loop is CASSPEPSLAVDLV. The CDR3 DNA is TGCGCCAGCAGCCCCGAGCCATCTTTGGCTGTCGACTTAGTC.

The J gene is TRBJ2-2, the V gene TRBV7-3; tentative D call: TRBD2 (5 bases). The CDR3 has 14 residues. Germline V gives CDR1 SGHTA, CDR2 FQGTGA. V was pared by 5 bases and J by 5 bases, with 12 bases between. Here the CDR3 reads CASSPARTTGELFF. The CDR3 coding sequence is TGTGCCAGCAGCCCCGCGAGGACTACCGGGGAGCTGTTTTTT.